The clone carrying this TCR beta chain has only one observation. Its matching antigen is unknown. The same CDR3 can be traced to other DNA sequences in this sample. This record comes from a study of CD4+ T cells in melanoma. Whole-study findings and limits: CD8+ T cell, macrophage and B cell function reportedly correlated with neoantigen-specific CD4+ T cells. Reportedly, melanoma neoantigen-specific CD4+ T cells showed varied differentiation states.

The CDR3 covers 12 residues. V shed 5 bases and J 5 bases; nucleotides not matched to a gene: 2. Germline CDR1 is SGHAT and CDR2 is FQNNGV. The data were produced by immunoSEQ multiplex PCR, yet TCRdb's version contains in-frame clones alone and is incomplete. The table shows 110,000 to 150,000 clones, with about 90% occurring only once. The source of this sequence is a human donor with melanoma. This chain links TRBV11-2 with TRBJ1-2, with 7 positions matching TRBD1. CDR3 in DNA: TGTGCCAGCAGCCAGGGACAGTATGGCTACACCTTC. This sequence encodes CASSQGQYGYTF.